This TCR beta chain originates from a study of cytomegalovirus exposure and HLA in healthy donors. The overall study: A subsequent analysis reported that the 120 validation repertoires were produced on the same platform that had also been used for the roughly 700 first-cohort repertoires.

Study-wide points: Listed as cytomegalovirus-associated were 150 to 200 TCR beta chains. Clusters of TCRs from the first cohort tended to co-occur in the approximately 120 validation repertoires (as a later analysis found).

The assay was immunoSEQ multiplex PCR, and TCRdb's table has in-frame clones only and misses some. The sample yields 150,000 to 200,000 clones, 70% to 90% seen once. A single count supports this clone. Its antigen is not identified. The donors were part of the roughly 120-subject validation cohort, which stood apart from the approximately 670-subject first cohort. The CDR3 covers 12 residues. Trimming took 4 bases from V and 13 from J; bases not matched to a gene: 6. Germline CDR1 MGHRA, CDR2 YSYEKL. V gene TRBV4-1 combines with J gene TRBJ1-4; 7 bases line up with TRBD1. The receptor was derived from a man aged 18-30 years in good health and CMV-seronegative. Input material: PBMCs. This CDR3 reads CASSRNRGALFF. CDR3 nucleotides: TGCGCCAGCAGCCGCAACAGGGGCGCACTGTTTTTT.